Detailed here is one TCR beta chain. This clonotype was observed many times. No antigen is known for it. Within one base of it there is no much larger clone, and no base qualities were kept. The sample originates from a study of breast tumors, draining lymph nodes, adjacent tissues (dated by TCRdb to the mid-2010s). Concerning the study at large: TCR beta repertoires were compared across tumor, adjacent nontumor tissue and axillary lymph nodes obtained from breast cancer patients. In human breast cancer, the study set out to assess how tumor, surrounding tissue and draining lymph node repertoires relate to one another and whether T cells might be exchanged between them. The study at large found these results: The data were considered consistent with the idea that most tumor T cells come from the lymph node and then expand in tumor tissue. The study presented the conclusion that tumor T cells originate in lymph nodes as consistent with a hypothesis, not as something directly demonstrated. Tumor and nontumor tissue repertoires were significantly more similar in luminal-like than in basal-like breast cancer. Tumor T-cell repertoires showed less diversity than lymph node repertoires and more diversity than nontumor tissue repertoires, and tumor T-cell repertoires showed preferential V and J gene usage.

The axillary draining lymph nodes of breast cancer patients were the source of the lymph node samples. TCRdb lists the instrument as Illumina HiSeq 2000. TCR beta chain libraries were generated through multiplex PCR amplification. High-throughput sequencing was used to analyze the amplified TCR beta chain products. The public reads were reprocessed in TCRdb via fastp at Q25 and MiXCR, keeping in-frame beta chains. CDR3 protein duplicates are merged, each entry listing the most common genes and DNA. The sample records under 110,000 distinct CDR3 sequences, around 30% of which are singletons. Around 5.9% of the sample is taken by the ten largest. The CDR3 numbers 14 residues from cysteine through phenylalanine. Only the CDR3 part of the read is kept: 42 bases, read in frame from the first base. The V end gives up 1 base and the J end 6 bases, leaving 3 bases in the junction not matched to a gene. From the germline V gene, CDR1 is SNHLY and CDR2 is FYNNEI.

Recombination connected TRBV2 to TRBJ1-5; a stretch of 7 junction bases matches TRBD1. The clonotype originates from a female donor with breast cancer. Some clones in this sample may be carry-over from other donors' samples. The sample comprised axillary lymph node tissue. The DNA is TGTGCCAGCAGTGAAGGACAGGGATTTCAGCCCCAGCATTTT. This encodes CASSEGQGFQPQHF.